This T cell receptor (beta chain) comes out of a study of Graves' ophthalmopathy and Graves' hyperthyroidism. General observations from the study: Ophthalmopathy was separated from stable hyperthyroidism by a 13-signature model with 87.88% sensitivity and around 84% specificity.

Amplification targeted the TCR beta CDR3 regions, with RNA transcripts as the source material. Scientists carried out first-round RT-PCR using HTBI primers and then a second-round multiplex PCR. TCRdb reprocessed the multiplex PCR reads with MiXCR, giving one entry per CDR3 protein. The table includes some 350,000 distinct CDR3 sequences, about a sixth detected once. The CDR3 is 12 amino acids. CDR1 and CDR2 (germline): MDHEN, SYDVKM. Only a few counts were recorded for this clonotype. Its antigen is not known. The specimen sequenced was peripheral blood. This clonotype was sampled from an adult woman with stable Graves' hyperthyroidism. The chain recombines TRBV28 with TRBJ2-2; maybe TRBD1 (6 bases). The CDR3 here is CWVTGFTGELFF. The CDR3 coding sequence is TGTTGGGTAACAGGGTTTACCGGGGAGCTGTTTTTT.